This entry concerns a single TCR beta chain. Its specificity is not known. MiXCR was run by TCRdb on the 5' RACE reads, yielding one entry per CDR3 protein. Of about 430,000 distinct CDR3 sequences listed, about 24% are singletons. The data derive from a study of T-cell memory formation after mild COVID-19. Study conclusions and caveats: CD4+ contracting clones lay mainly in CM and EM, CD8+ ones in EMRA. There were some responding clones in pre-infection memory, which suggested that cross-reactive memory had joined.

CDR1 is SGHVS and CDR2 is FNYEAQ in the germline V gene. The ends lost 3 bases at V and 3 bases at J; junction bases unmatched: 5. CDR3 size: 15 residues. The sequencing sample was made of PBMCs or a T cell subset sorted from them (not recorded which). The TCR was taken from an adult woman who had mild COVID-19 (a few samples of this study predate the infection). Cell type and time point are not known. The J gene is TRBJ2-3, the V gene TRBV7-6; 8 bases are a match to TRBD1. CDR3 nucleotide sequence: TGTGCCAGCAGCTTCCTGGACAGGGTTACAGATACGCAGTATTTT. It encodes CASSFLDRVTDTQYF.